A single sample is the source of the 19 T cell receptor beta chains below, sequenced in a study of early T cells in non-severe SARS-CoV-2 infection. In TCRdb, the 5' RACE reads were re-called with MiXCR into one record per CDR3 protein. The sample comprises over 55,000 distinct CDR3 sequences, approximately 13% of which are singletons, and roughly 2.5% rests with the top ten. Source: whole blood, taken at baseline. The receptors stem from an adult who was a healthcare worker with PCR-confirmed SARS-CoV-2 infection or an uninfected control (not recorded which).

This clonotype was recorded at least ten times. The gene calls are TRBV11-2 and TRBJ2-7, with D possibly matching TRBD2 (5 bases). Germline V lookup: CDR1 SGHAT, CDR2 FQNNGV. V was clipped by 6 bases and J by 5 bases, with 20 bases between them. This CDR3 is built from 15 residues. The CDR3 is CASRSIRELYDEQYF. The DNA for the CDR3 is TGTGCCAGCAGGTCTATCCGGGAACTTTATGACGAGCAGTACTTC.

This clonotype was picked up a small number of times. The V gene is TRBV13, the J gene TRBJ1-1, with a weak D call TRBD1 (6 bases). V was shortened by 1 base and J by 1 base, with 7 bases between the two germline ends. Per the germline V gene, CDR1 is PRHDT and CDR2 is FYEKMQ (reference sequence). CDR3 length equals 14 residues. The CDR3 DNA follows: TGTGCCAGCAGCTTAGAGGGGGGGAACACTGAAGCTTTCTTT. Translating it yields CASSLEGGNTEAFF.

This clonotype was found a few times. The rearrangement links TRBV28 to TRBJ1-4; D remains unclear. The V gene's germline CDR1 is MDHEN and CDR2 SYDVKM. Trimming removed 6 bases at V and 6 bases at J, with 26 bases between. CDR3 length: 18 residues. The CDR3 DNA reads TGTGCCAGCAGACCCCTGTGGTACTTTCAACCGTCCGATGAAAAACTGTTTTTT. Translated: CASRPLWYFQPSDEKLFF.

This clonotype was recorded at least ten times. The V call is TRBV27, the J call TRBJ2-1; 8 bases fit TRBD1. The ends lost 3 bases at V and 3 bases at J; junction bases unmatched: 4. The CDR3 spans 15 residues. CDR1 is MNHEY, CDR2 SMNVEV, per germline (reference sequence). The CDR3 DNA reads TGTGCCAGCAGTTTCTCCGGGACAGGCTACAATGAGCAGTTCTTC. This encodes CASSFSGTGYNEQFF.

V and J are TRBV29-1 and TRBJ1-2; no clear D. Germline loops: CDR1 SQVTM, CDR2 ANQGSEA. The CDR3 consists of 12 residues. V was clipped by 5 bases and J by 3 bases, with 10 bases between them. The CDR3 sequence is CSVYRSDYGYTF. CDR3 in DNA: TGCAGCGTTTATCGGAGCGACTATGGCTACACCTTC.

The CDR3 coding sequence is TGTGCCAGTATCACGACAGGGGGAGGCACTGAAGCTTTCTTT. It encodes CASITTGGGTEAFF. The chain has TRBV19 and TRBJ1-1; TRBD1 matches 9 bases. CDR3 length equals 14 residues. Trimming took 7 bases from V and 4 from J; bases not matched to a gene: 7. Germline CDR1 reads LNHDA; CDR2 reads SQIVND (reference sequence).

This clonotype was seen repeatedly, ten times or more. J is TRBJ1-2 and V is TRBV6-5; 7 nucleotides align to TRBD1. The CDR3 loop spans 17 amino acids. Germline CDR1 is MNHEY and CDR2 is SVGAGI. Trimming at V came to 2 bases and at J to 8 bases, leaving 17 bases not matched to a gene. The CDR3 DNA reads TGTGCCAGCAGTTACGATCCTACCTTCGGGACAGCCGGAGGCTACACCTTC. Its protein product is CASSYDPTFGTAGGYTF.

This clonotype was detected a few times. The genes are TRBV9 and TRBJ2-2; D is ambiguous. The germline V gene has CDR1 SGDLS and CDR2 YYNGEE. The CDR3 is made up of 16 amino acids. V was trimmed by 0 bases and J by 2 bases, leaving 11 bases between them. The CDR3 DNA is TGTGCCAGCAGCGTAGCTTCCGGACCCAACACCGGGGAGCTGTTTTTT. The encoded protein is CASSVASGPNTGELFF.

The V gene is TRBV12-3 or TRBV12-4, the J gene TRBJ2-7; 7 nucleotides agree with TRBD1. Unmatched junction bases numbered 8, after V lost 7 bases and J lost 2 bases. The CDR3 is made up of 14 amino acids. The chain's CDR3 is CASKRRDSPYEQYF. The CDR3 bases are TGTGCCAGCAAACGCCGGGACAGTCCCTACGAGCAGTACTTC.

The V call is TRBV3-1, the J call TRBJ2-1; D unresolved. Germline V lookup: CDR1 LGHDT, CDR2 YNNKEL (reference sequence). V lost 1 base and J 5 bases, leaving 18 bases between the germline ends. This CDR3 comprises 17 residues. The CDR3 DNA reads TGTGCCAGCAGCCAAGTTTCCCCCCGGGCCCTAAACAATGAGCAGTTCTTC. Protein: CASSQVSPRALNNEQFF.

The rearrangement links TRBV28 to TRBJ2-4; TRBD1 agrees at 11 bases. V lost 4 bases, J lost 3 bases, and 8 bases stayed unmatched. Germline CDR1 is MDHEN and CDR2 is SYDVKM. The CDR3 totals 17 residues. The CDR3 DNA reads TGTGCCAGCAGTTGGCCGCGGACAGGGGGCGACAAAAACATTCAGTACTTC. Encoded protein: CASSWPRTGGDKNIQYF. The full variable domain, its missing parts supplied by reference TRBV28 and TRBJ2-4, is DVKVTQSSRYLVKRTGEKVFLECVQDMDHENMFWYRQDPGLGLRLIYFSYDVKMKEKGDIPEGYSVSREKKERFSLILESASTNQTSMYLCASSWPRTGGDKNIQYFGAGTRLSVL.

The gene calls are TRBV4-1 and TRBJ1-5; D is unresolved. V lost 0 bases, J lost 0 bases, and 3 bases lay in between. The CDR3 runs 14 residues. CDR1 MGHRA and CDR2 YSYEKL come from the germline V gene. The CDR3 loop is CASSQDLSNQPQHF. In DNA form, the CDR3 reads TGCGCCAGCAGCCAAGATCTTAGCAATCAGCCCCAGCATTTT.

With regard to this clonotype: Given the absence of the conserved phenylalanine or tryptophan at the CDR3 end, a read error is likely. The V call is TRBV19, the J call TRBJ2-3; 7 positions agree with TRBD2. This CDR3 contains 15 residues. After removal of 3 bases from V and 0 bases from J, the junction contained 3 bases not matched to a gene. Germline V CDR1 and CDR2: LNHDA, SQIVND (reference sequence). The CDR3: CASSIVGGSTDTQYS. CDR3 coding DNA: TGTGCCAGTAGTATCGTCGGGGGGAGCACAGATACGCAGTATTCT.

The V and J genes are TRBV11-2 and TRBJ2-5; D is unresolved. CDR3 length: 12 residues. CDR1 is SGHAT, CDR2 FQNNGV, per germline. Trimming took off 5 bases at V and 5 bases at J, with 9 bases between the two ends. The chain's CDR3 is CASSQGSETQYF. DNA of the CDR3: TGTGCCAGCAGCCAAGGGTCGGAGACCCAGTACTTC. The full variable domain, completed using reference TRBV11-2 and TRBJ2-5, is EAGVAQSPRYKIIEKRQSVAFWCNPISGHATLYWYQQILGQGPKLLIQFQNNGVVDDSQLPKDRFSAERLKGVDSTLKIQPAKLEDSAVYLCASSQGSETQYFGPGTRLLVL.

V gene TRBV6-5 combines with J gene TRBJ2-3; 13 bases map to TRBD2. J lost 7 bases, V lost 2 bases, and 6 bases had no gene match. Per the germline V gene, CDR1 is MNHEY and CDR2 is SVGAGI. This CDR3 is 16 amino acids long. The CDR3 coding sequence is TGTGCCAGCAGTTACCAACTAGCGGGGGGGCCAAATACGCAGTATTTT. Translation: CASSYQLAGGPNTQYF.

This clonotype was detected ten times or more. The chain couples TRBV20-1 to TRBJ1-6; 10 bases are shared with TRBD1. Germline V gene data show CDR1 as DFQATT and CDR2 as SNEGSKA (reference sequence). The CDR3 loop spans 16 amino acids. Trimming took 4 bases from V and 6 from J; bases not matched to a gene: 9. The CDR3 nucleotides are TGCAGTGCTAACCTACTGACAGGGGGCATTAATTCACCCCTCCACTTT. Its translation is CSANLLTGGINSPLHF.

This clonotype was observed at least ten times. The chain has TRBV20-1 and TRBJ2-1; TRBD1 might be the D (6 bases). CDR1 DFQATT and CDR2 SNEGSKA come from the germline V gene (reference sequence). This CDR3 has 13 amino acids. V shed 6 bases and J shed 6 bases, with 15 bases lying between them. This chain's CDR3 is CSALQGTTNEQFF. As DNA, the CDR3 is TGCAGTGCACTCCAGGGGACCACCAATGAGCAGTTCTTC.

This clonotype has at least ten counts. Written as DNA, the CDR3 is TGCGCCAGCAGCTTGGACAGGGTTATGCACGAGCAGTACTTC. Translation: CASSLDRVMHEQYF. The rearrangement joins TRBV5-1 to TRBJ2-7, with D possibly TRBD1 on 6 matching bases. The V gene lost 0 bases and the J gene lost 5 bases, with 12 bases spanning the gap. Looked up from germline, CDR1 is SGHRS and CDR2 is YFSETQ. This CDR3 has 14 amino acids.

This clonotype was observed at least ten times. The CDR3 protein is CASRDYQETQYF. The CDR3 DNA reads TGTGCCAGCCGGGACTATCAAGAGACCCAGTACTTC. V and J are TRBV2 and TRBJ2-5; 7 bases are a match to TRBD2. Germline CDR1 SNHLY, CDR2 FYNNEI. V was pared by 8 bases and J by 2 bases, with 2 bases of the junction left unmatched. This CDR3 spans 12 amino acids.